These 11 T cell receptor beta chains were all obtained from the same sample, sequenced in a study of glioma-infiltrating T cells. The iRepertoire nested amplicon-rescue multiplex PCR amplified TCR alpha and beta CDR3s from RNA. TCRdb redid the calling of the multiplex PCR reads with MiXCR, one entry per CDR3 protein. Here the sample spans fewer than 250,000 distinct CDR3 sequences, 30% to 40% being singletons. Sequences were obtained from glioma tissue, nonneoplastic brain tissue, or PBMCs (not recorded which). Source of these receptors: a human donor with low-grade glioma or glioblastoma, undergoing nonglioma brain surgery, or in good health (not recorded which).

Many counts were recorded for this clonotype. This sequence joins TRBV14 and TRBJ2-7; D not resolved. The CDR3 extends over 13 amino acids. In germline, CDR1 is SGHDN, CDR2 FVKESK. The V end was cut by 7 bases, the J end by 0 bases, with 10 bases between. In nucleotides, the CDR3 is TGTGCCAGCAAAATTACAAGCTCCTACGAGCAGTACTTC. Its protein product is CASKITSSYEQYF.

As concerns this clonotype: The junction departs from the called germline gene at one end, perhaps through a read error. The J gene is TRBJ2-3, the V gene TRBV20-1, with D maybe TRBD2 (5 bases). CDR3 length equals 14 residues. CDR1 is DFQATT and CDR2 is SNEGSKA in the germline V gene (reference sequence). The CDR3 here is CSARVVEGADTQYF. CDR3 nucleotides: TGCAGTGCTAGAGTAGTAGAGGGAGCAGATACGCAGTATTTC.

This clonotype was seen a few times. The chain uses TRBV7-6 and TRBJ2-5; 10 bases line up with TRBD2. The CDR3 is 13 residues long. In germline, CDR1 is SGHVS, CDR2 FNYEAQ. Trimming cost V 6 bases and J 2 bases; bases outside gene matches: 0. DNA of the CDR3: TGTGCCAGCAGGGGACTAGCGCAAGAGACCCAGTACTTC. It codes for CASRGLAQETQYF.

As concerns this clonotype: With a much larger clone just one base away, this may be a read error. The chain joins TRBV20-1 to TRBJ2-7; the D gene is possibly TRBD1 (6 bases). V dropped 5 bases and J dropped 4 bases, with 15 bases sitting between them. Germline assignment: CDR1 DFQATT and CDR2 SNEGSKA (reference sequence). The CDR3 is 13 amino acids. CDR3 sequence reads: CSAGGGLGYEQYF. CDR3 nucleotide sequence: TGCAGTGCTGGGGGCGGGTTAGGTTACGAGCAGTACTTC.

A word on this clonotype: One junction end disagrees with the germline gene, perhaps due to a read error. The V call is TRBV11-1, the J call TRBJ1-1; D uncertain. This CDR3 region has 13 residues. Per the germline V gene, CDR1 is SGHAT and CDR2 is FQDESV (reference sequence). The CDR3 nucleotides read TGCGCCAGCAGCACCGGATTGAAAACTGAAGCTTTCTTT. This sequence encodes CASSTGLKTEAFF.

Of note for this clonotype: With a much larger clone just one base away, this may be a read error. The chain employs TRBV7-2 and TRBJ1-1; no clear D gene. Germline V CDR1 and CDR2: SGHTA, FQGNSA. This CDR3 is built from 16 residues. Trimming cost V 3 bases and J 1 base, with 15 bases left between them. CDR3 coding DNA: TGTGCCAGCAGCTTGAGAGGATGGGAGGGGAACACTGAAGCTTTCTTT. Amino acids: CASSLRGWEGNTEAFF.

In its sample, this clonotype was seen many times. The chain recombines TRBV7-9 with TRBJ1-1, with unresolved D. Trimming removed 4 bases from V and 1 base from J, with 10 bases in between. This CDR3 has 14 residues. Germline CDR1 and CDR2: SEHNR and FQNEAQ (reference sequence). CDR3 nucleotides: TGTGCCAGCAGCTCAATGGCGAGGAACACTGAAGCTTTCTTT. The encoded protein is CASSSMARNTEAFF.

This clonotype came up a few times. V and J are TRBV5-5 and TRBJ1-1; D unresolved. Germline V gene lookup returns CDR1 SGHKS and CDR2 YYEKEE (reference sequence). The CDR3 spans 14 residues. V lost 6 bases and J 0 bases, leaving 12 bases between the germline ends. The CDR3 protein is CASTLSGVNTEAFF. The CDR3 coding sequence is TGTGCCAGCACCCTTTCCGGGGTGAACACTGAAGCTTTCTTT.

This clonotype was detected many times. This sequence joins TRBV7-2 and TRBJ2-1; TRBD2 aligns across 8 bases. Trimming cost V 2 bases and J 9 bases; bases outside gene matches: 6. The CDR3 length is 14 residues. Germline lookup yields CDR1 SGHTA and CDR2 FQGNSA. CDR3 in amino acids: CASSLQVLAVEQFF. The CDR3 DNA reads TGTGCCAGCAGCTTACAAGTACTAGCGGTTGAGCAGTTCTTC.

The sample holds one count of this clonotype. This chain uses TRBV29-1 with TRBJ1-3; no definite D call. CDR1 is SQVTM and CDR2 is ANQGSEA in the germline V gene. The CDR3 sequence is 14 residues long. Trimming took off 1 base at V and 4 bases at J, with 11 bases between the two ends. The DNA of the CDR3 is TGCAGCGTTGAAGGGGGTCCTAGAGGAAACACCATATATTTT. Its translation is CSVEGGPRGNTIYF.

There are many counts of this clonotype. V usage is TRBV6-4 and J usage is TRBJ1-1, with D perhaps matching TRBD1 (5 bases). V lost 8 bases and J 3 bases, leaving 13 bases between the germline ends. Germline lookup yields CDR1 MRHNA and CDR2 SNTAGT. This CDR3 region has 13 residues. CDR3: CASSREEDTEAFF. The CDR3 DNA is TGTGCCAGCTCCAGGGAAGAGGACACTGAAGCTTTCTTT.